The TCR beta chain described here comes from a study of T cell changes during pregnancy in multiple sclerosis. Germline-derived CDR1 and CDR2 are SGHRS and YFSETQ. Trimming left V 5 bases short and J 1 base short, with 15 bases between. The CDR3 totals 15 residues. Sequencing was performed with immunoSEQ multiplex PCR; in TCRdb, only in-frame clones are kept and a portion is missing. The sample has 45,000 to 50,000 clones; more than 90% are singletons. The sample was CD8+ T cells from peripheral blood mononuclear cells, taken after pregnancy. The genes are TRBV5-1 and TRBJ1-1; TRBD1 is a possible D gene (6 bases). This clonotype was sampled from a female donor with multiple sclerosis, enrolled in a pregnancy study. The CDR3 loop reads CASRGGRAGNTEAFF. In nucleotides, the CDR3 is TGCGCCAGCAGAGGGGGAAGGGCGGGGAACACTGAAGCTTTCTTT. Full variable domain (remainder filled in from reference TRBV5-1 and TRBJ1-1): KAGVTQTPRYLIKTRGQQVTLSCSPISGHRSVSWYQQTPGQGLQFLFEYFSETQRNKGNFPGRFSGRQFSNSRSEMNVSTLELGDSALYLCASRGGRAGNTEAFFGQGTRLTVV.